Listed here are 9 T cell receptor beta chains from one sample, sequenced in a study of radiation and T cells in renal cell carcinoma. TCRdb's table, derived via immunoSEQ multiplex PCR, lists solely in-frame clones and lacks some. Of about 130,000 clones in the sample, about 88% were seen once. The time point was: baseline pretreatment blood. Treatment denoted: 15 Gy SBRT to primary tumor, nephrectomy 4 weeks later. The specimen comprised blood, sampled from a patient whose treatment included radiotherapy and nephrectomy. The receptors stem from a woman aged 45-59 years with renal cell carcinoma.

In its sample, this clone was seen a few times. The chain uses TRBV6-5 and TRBJ2-7, with D uncertain. Trimming stripped 6 bases from V and 2 bases from J, with 8 bases between. This CDR3 comprises 12 residues. Germline V lookup: CDR1 MNHEY, CDR2 SVGAGI. This CDR3 is CASSTPPYEQYF. The CDR3 DNA reads as TGTGCCAGCAGCACCCCACCCTACGAGCAGTACTTC.

The chain couples TRBV6-5 to TRBJ1-2; the match to TRBD1 covers 7 bases. The J segment lost 7 bases and the V segment lost 7 bases, leaving 12 bases of the junction unmatched. This CDR3 comprises 14 residues. Germline V gene data show CDR1 as MNHEY and CDR2 as SVGAGI. CDR3 residues: CASNIRGGGSGYTF. DNA for the CDR3: TGTGCCAGCAACATCAGAGGGGGCGGGTCTGGCTACACCTTC.

The rearrangement uses TRBV20-1 and TRBJ2-1; unclear D gene. V lost 5 bases and J 7 bases, leaving 9 bases between the germline ends. CDR1 and CDR2 (germline): DFQATT, SNEGSKA (reference sequence). The CDR3 extends over 11 amino acids. This CDR3 is CSAGPVNEQFF. The DNA of the CDR3 is TGCAGTGCTGGACCCGTGAATGAGCAGTTCTTC.

About this clone: Distinct nucleotide sequences in the sample also encode this CDR3. The rearrangement links TRBV6-5 to TRBJ1-3; a possible D gene is TRBD1 (5 bases). Deletions cut 0 bases from V and 0 bases from J, with 6 bases between. This CDR3 contains 15 residues. The germline CDR1 and CDR2 sequences are MNHEY and SVGAGI. The CDR3: CASSYSRDSGNTIYF. The CDR3 DNA follows: TGTGCCAGCAGTTACTCCAGGGACTCTGGAAACACCATATATTTT.

The chain has TRBV7-8 and TRBJ2-1; TRBD2 matches at 7 bases. V lost 4 bases, J lost 7 bases, and 10 bases stayed unmatched. This CDR3 region has 15 residues. Germline V lookup: CDR1 SGHVS, CDR2 FQNEAQ. Here the CDR3 DNA reads TGTGCCAGCAGCTGGGAGCGGGGCGAGGGGAATGAGCAGTTCTTC. Protein: CASSWERGEGNEQFF.

J is TRBJ1-4 and V is TRBV5-1; D unresolved. The CDR3 has 13 amino acids. Germline assignment: CDR1 SGHRS and CDR2 YFSETQ. V was pared by 2 bases and J by 4 bases, with 6 bases between. As DNA, the CDR3 is TGCGCCAGCAGCTTAGAACTTAATGAAAAACTGTTTTTT. This codes for CASSLELNEKLFF.

The CDR3 loop reads CASSLPEYEQYF. DNA for the CDR3: TGTGCCAGCAGCTTACCTGAATACGAGCAGTACTTC. The chain combines TRBV7-8 with TRBJ2-7, with D hard to call. CDR1 is SGHVS and CDR2 is FQNEAQ in the germline V gene. Trimming left V 2 bases short and J 4 bases short, with 6 bases between. This CDR3 spans 12 amino acids.

This CDR3 reads CASSVATRGDYGYTF. The CDR3 nucleotides read TGTGCCAGCAGCGTAGCTACACGGGGGGACTATGGCTACACCTTC. This chain links TRBV9 with TRBJ1-2; the D gene is possibly TRBD1 (5 bases). Germline V gene data show CDR1 as SGDLS and CDR2 as YYNGEE. The germline V and J ends were trimmed by 0 bases and 3 bases, with 12 bases remaining between them. This CDR3 has 15 amino acids.

The chain is built from TRBV18 and TRBJ2-7; 7 positions agree with TRBD2. V was clipped by 3 bases and J by 4 bases; unmatched bases: 9. Germline V lookup: CDR1 KGHSH, CDR2 LQKENI. This CDR3 contains 15 residues. CDR3 sequence: CASSPQEGGGYEQYF. The CDR3 coding sequence is TGTGCCAGCTCACCCCAAGAGGGCGGGGGTTACGAGCAGTACTTC.